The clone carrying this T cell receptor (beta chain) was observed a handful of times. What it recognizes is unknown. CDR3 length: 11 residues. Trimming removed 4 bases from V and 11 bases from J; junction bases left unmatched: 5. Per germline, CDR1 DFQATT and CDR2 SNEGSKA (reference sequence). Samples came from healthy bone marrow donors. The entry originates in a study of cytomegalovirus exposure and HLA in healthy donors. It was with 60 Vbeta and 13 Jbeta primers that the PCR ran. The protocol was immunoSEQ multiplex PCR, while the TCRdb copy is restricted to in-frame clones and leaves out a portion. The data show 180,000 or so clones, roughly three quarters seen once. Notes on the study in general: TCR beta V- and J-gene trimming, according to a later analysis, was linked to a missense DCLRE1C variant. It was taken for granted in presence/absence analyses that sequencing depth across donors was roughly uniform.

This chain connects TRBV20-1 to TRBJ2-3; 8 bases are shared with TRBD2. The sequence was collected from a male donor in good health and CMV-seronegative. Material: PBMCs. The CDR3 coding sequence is TGCAGTGCTATGGGACTAGAAATGCAGTATTTT. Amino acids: CSAMGLEMQYF.